This T cell receptor beta chain was sequenced during a study of T cell repertoires in MIS-A myocarditis (dated by TCRdb to between 2021 and 2022). The CDR3 sequence holds 13 residues, the cysteine and phenylalanine included. The retained sequence is limited to the CDR3, 39 bases, with the frame set at the first base. The germline V gene provides CDR1 MNHEY and CDR2 SVGAGI. Here V drops 8 bases and J drops 1 base, and the junction holds 4 bases not matched to any gene. Notes on this clone: The specificity of this receptor is unknown. No base quality information exists; no much larger clone differs at one position.

TCRbeta CDR3 regions were amplified with the immunoSEQ bias-controlled multiplex PCR and sequenced at high throughput. Turning to the authors' computational methods: CDR3 sequences were collapsed and filtered by the immunoSEQ vendor pipeline to quantify abundance and frequency of each unique TCRbeta CDR3. Using a 90% global sequence identity threshold, CD-HIT clustered dominant CDR3 amino acid sequences together with SARS-CoV-2-specific ImmuneCODE TCRbeta sequences. A clone was classed as hyperexpanded at a frequency of 0.1 to 1 and as large at a frequency of 0.01 to 0.1. CDR3 amino acid sequences and V and J gene assignments of dominant clones were confirmed with MiXCR. The R stringdist package was used to calculate Levenshtein distances between the patient clonotypes and the ImmuneCODE hits. In TCRdb, the immuneACCESS table is reduced to in-frame sequences with V and J assigned. These tables do not hold every clone; where another copy was compared, an unresolved V gene accounts for under half, and the others remain unexplained. V and J calls and clone size are given by that table; D and trimming were obtained from the DNA. In this sample the table shows 9,500 to 13,000 clones, 85% to 90% of which occur a single time. The ten largest clones represent about 2% of the sample.

The QIAamp DNA FFPE kit was used to extract genomic DNA from formalin-fixed paraffin-embedded autopsy tissue. Input material: thoracic lymph node tissue obtained at autopsy. The chain employs TRBV6-5 and TRBJ1-1; TRBD1 matches 7 bases in the middle. The source of this sequence is a man between 18 and 35 years old with fulminant myocarditis from multisystem inflammatory syndrome in adults (MIS-A) after COVID-19. This receptor has the CDR3 CASFQGGNTEAFF. At the DNA level, the sequence is TGTGCCAGCTTTCAGGGGGGGAACACTGAAGCTTTCTTT.